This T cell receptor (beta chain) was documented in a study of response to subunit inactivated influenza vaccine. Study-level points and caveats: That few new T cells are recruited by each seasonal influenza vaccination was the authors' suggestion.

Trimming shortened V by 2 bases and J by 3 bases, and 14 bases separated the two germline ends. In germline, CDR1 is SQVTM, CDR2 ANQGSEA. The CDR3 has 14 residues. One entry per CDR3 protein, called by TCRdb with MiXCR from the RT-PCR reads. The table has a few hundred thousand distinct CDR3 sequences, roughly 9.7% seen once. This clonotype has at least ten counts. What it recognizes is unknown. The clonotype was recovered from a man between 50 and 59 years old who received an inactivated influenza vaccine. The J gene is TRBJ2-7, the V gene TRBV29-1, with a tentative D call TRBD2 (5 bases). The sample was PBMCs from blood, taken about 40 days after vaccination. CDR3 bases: TGCAGCGTTGAAAGCTCGGACGGAGGCTACGAGCAGTACTTC. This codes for CSVESSDGGYEQYF.